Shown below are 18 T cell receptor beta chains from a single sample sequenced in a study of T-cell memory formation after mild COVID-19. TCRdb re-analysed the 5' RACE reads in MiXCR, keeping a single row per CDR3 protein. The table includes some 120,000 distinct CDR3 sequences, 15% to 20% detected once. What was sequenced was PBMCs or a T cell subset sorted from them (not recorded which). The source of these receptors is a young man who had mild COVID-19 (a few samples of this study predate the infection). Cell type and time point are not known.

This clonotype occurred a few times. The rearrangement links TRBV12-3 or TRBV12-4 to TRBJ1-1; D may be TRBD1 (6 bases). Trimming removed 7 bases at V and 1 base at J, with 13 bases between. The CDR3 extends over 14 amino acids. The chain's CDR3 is CASTHTGRNTEAFF. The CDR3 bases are TGTGCCAGCACCCATACAGGGAGGAACACTGAAGCTTTCTTT.

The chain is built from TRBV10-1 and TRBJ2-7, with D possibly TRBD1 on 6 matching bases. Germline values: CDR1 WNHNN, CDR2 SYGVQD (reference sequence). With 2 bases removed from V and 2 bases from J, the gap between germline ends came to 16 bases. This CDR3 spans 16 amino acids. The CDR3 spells CASSENRATEPYEQYF. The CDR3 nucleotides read TGCGCCAGCAGTGAGAACAGGGCCACTGAACCCTACGAGCAGTACTTC.

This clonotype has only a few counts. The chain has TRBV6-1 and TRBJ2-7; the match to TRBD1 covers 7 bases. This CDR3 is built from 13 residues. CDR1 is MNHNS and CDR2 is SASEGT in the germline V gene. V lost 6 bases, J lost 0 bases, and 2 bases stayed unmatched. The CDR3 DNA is TGTGCCAGCAGCCGACAGGGCTCCTACGAGCAGTACGTC. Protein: CASSRQGSYEQYV.

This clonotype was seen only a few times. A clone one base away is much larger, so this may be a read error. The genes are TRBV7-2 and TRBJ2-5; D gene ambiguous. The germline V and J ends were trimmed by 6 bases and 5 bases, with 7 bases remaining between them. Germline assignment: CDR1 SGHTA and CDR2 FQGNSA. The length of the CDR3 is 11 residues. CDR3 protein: CASREGETQYF. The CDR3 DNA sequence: TGTGCCAGCAGGGAAGGGGAGACCCAGTACTTC.

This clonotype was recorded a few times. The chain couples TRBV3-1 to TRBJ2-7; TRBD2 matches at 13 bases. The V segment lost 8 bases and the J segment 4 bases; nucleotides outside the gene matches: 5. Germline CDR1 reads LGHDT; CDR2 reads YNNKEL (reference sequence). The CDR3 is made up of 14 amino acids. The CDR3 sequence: CASGRTSGGYEQYF. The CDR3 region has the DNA TGTGCCAGCGGCAGGACTAGCGGGGGATACGAGCAGTACTTC.

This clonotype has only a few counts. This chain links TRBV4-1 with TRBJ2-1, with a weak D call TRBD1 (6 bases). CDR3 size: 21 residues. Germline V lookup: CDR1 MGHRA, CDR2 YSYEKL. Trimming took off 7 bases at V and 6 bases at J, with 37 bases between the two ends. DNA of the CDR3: TGCGCCAGCACACAACTACATTTACCGGGACACCACGCCGCCTCGGGCAATGAGCAGTTCTTC. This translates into CASTQLHLPGHHAASGNEQFF.

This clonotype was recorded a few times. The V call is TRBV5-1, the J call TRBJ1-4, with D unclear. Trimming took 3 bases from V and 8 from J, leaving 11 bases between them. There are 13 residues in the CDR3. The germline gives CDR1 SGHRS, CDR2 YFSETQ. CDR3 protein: CASSWAPGEKLFF. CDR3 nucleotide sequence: TGCGCCAGCAGCTGGGCCCCAGGCGAAAAACTGTTTTTT.

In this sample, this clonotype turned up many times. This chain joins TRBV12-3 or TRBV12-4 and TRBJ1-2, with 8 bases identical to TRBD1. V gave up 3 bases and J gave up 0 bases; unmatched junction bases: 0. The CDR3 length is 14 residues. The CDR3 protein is CASSLGQANYGYTF. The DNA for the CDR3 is TGTGCCAGCAGTTTGGGACAGGCTAACTATGGCTACACCTTC.

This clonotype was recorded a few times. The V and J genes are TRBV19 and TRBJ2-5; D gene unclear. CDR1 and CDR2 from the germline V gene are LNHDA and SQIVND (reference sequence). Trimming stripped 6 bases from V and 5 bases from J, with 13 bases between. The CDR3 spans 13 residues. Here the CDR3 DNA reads TGTGCCAGTAGCCCCGACCGGGTCGAGACCCAGTACTTC. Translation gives CASSPDRVETQYF.

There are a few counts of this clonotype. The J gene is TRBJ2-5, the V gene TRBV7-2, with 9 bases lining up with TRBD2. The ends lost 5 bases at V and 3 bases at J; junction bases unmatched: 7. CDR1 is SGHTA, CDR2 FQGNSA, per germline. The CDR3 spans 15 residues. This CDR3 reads CASSPPAGGKETQYF. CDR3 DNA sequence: TGTGCCAGCAGCCCCCCTGCGGGGGGGAAAGAGACCCAGTACTTC.

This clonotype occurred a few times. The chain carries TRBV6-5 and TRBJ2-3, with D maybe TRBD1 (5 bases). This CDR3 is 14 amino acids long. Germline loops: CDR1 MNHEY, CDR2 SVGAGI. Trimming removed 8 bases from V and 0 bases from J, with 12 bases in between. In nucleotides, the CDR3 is TGTGCCAGCCGGCAGGGTCTTAGCACAGATACGCAGTATTTT. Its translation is CASRQGLSTDTQYF.

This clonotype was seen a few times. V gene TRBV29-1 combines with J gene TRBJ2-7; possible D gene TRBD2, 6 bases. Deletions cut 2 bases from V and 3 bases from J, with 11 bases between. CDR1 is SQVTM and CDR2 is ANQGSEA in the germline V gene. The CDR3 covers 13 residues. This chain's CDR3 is CSVELLEGYEQYV. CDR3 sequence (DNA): TGCAGCGTTGAATTGTTGGAGGGCTACGAGCAGTACGTC.

This CDR3 reads CASRSRTTEQFF. The DNA for the CDR3 is TGTGCCAGCAGAAGTAGGACTACCGAGCAGTTCTTC. J is TRBJ2-1 and V is TRBV28; TRBD2 is a possible D gene (6 bases). CDR1 MDHEN and CDR2 SYDVKM come from the germline V gene. Trimming cost V 6 bases and J 10 bases, with 13 bases left between them. The CDR3 has 12 amino acids.

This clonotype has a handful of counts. As DNA, the CDR3 is TGCGCCAGCAGCCAAGAACCTAGCGGGGGCGCGGGGGAGACCCAGTACTTC. It is translated as CASSQEPSGGAGETQYF. V usage is TRBV4-3 and J usage is TRBJ2-5; 10 positions match TRBD2. CDR1 is LGHNA and CDR2 is YSLEER in the germline V gene. The CDR3 is 17 amino acids. V was pared by 0 bases and J by 5 bases, with 9 bases of the junction left unmatched.

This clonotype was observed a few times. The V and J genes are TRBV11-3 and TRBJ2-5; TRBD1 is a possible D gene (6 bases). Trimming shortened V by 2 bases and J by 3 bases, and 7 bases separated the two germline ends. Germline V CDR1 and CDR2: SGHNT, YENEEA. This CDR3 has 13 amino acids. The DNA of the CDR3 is TGTGCCAGCAGCTTACCAGGGGAAGAGACCCAGTACTTC. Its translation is CASSLPGEETQYF.

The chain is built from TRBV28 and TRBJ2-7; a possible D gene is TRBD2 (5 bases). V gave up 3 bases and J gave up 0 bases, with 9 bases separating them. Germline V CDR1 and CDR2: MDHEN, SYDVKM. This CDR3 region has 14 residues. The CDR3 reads CASSLAGSSYEQYV. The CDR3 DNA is TGTGCCAGCAGTTTGGCGGGCAGCTCCTACGAGCAGTACGTC.

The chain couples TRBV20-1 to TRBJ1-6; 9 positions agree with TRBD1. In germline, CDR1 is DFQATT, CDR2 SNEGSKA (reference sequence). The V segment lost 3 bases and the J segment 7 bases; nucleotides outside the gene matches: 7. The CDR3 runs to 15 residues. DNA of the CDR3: TGCAGTGCTAGGGGAGCGGACAGGGGAAATTCACCCCTCCACTTT. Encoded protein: CSARGADRGNSPLHF.

The CDR3 reads CASSPPGGGNTGELFF. CDR3 sequence (DNA): TGTGCCAGCAGCCCTCCGGGAGGCGGGAACACCGGGGAGCTGTTTTTT. This sequence joins TRBV7-2 and TRBJ2-2, with TRBD2 matching over 7 bases. The CDR3 contains 16 residues. In germline, CDR1 is SGHTA, CDR2 FQGNSA. V lost 5 bases, J lost 1 base, and 7 bases stayed unmatched.